This T cell receptor beta chain emerged from a study of lymphopenia after photon versus proton radiotherapy. Notes on the study in general: Oligoclonal CD8+ Temra expansion after nadir drove photon patients' diversity drop.

V lost 7 bases and J lost 3, with 12 bases in between. The germline V gene has CDR1 MNHEY and CDR2 SMNVEV (reference sequence). CDR3 length: 13 amino acids. TCRdb's table, derived via immunoSEQ multiplex PCR, lists solely in-frame clones and lacks some. The profile shows more than 15,000 clones, about 88% of them singletons. In the case of this clone: The antigen is undetermined.

The sample consisted of peripheral blood, taken from a patient treated with proton-based radiotherapy. The TCR comes from an older woman with cholangiocarcinoma. Some clones in this sample may be carry-over from other donors' samples. V usage is TRBV27 and J usage is TRBJ1-1; D is unresolved. This chain's CDR3 is CASTGVTHTEAFF. DNA of the CDR3: TGTGCCAGCACCGGGGTTACCCACACTGAAGCTTTCTTT.